The present T cell receptor (beta chain) was sequenced within a study of T-cell reconstitution after alpha-beta-depleted transplantation in children. Broader study findings: Newly generated T cells supplied most T-cell counts and diversity one year post-transplant. As was reported, about two months after transplant, alpha-beta T cells came from several hundred expanded graft clones. Recipient T cells and thymic progenitors that survived gave rise to the high TCRbeta diversity observed at day 60 in some patients.

As regards this clonotype: Its antigen remains unknown.

CDR1 is SGHTA, CDR2 FQGNSA, per germline. The V end lost 8 bases, the J end lost 5 bases, and 21 bases lay between the germline ends. The CDR3 contains 15 residues. Unique molecular identifiers were incorporated during preparation of the TCRbeta library. One entry per CDR3 protein results from TCRdb running MiXCR on the PCR reads. This table holds about 600,000 distinct CDR3 sequences, roughly 23% found once. The source was PBMCs, mostly from graft donor cells, collected 360 days after TCRalphabeta/CD19-depleted stem cell transplant. This chain uses TRBV7-2 with TRBJ2-5, with D perhaps matching TRBD2 (7 bases). This sequence originates from a boy under three years old who had a stem cell transplant for acute myeloid leukemia, so the T cells may come from the graft donor. Here the CDR3 reads CASGASTGGGETQYF. CDR3 DNA sequence: TGTGCCAGCGGGGCCAGCACGGGGGGCGGGGAGACCCAGTACTTC. Full variable domain (missing parts from reference TRBV7-2 and TRBJ2-5): GAGVSQSPSNKVTEKGKDVELRCDPISGHTALYWYRQSLGQGLEFLIYFQGNSAPDKSGLPSDRFSAERTGGSVSTLTIQRTQQEDSAVYLCASGASTGGGETQYFGPGTRLLVL.